This T cell receptor beta chain was documented in a study of blood T cell repertoires in COVID-19 (TCRdb year 2020). With respect to the entire study: Samples covering the acute and convalescent phases of COVID-19 were provided by collaborators in the United States, Italy and Spain. A freely available public database, intended as a resource for researchers studying the immune response to SARS-CoV-2, is where the repertoires were released. The material from the prospective study consisted of cDNA or gDNA derived from T cells, B-cell-depleted T cells, or PBMCs. The samples were drawn from two sources: the first 160 participants of the ongoing ImmuneRACE study, and over 1,000 subjects contributed by 6 global collaborators. Nearly every sample came with metadata listing a de-identified subject ID, COVID-19 status, age in years and sex. Deeply sampled blood TCRbeta repertoires from subjects exposed to, actively infected with, or recovered from COVID-19 were included in the dataset. Where HLA class I and class II types were available, the types were taken from metadata supplied by the sample provider, not from assay-based typing. Here is what the overall study found, with its caveats: The quantity of clinical and demographic metadata differed by source and by participant and was supplied without curation.

A word on this clone: The clone's antigen remains unknown. Qualities for individual bases were not recorded, and no much larger clone is one base off.

TCRbeta CDR3 regions were amplified from genomic DNA using the immunoSEQ Assay, a bias-controlled multiplex PCR. Processing in the source paper ran as follows. The number of nucleated cells in each sample was estimated from the amplification of reference gene primers within the assay. Sequence reads were collapsed and filtered to measure the absolute abundance of every unique TCRbeta CDR3 rearrangement. For each sample, productive Simpson clonality was calculated as the square root of Simpson's diversity index across productive rearrangements. The table was pulled from immuneACCESS by TCRdb, which kept in-frame rearrangements only. Such tables lose some clones; where checked, under half of the loss comes from unresolved V genes, and the rest has no known cause. That table gives V, J and clone size, and the DNA gave D and trimming. This sample holds around 320,000 clones; roughly 90% were observed only once. The ten largest clones add up to 11% of the sample.

At one collaborating source in Seattle, patients were enrolled during active infection and were followed longitudinally through the course of disease. The collaborating institutions used their own protocols to collect whole blood in K2EDTA tubes. For TCRbeta analysis, collaborators shipped samples as frozen whole blood, isolated PBMCs, or DNA extracted from either of those sample types. Sample: peripheral blood. This TCR derives from a woman in her thirties with COVID-19, enrolled during active disease.

Here is the DNA: TGTGCCAGTATTCCAACAGGGACCTCTGGAAACACCATATATTTT. It translates to CASIPTGTSGNTIYF. This receptor chain uses TRBV19 and TRBJ1-3; the D gene is perhaps TRBD1, on 6 matching bases. V and J are truncated by 7 bases and 0 bases respectively, leaving an intervening sequence of 13 bases. The germline V gene (reference sequence) sets CDR1 to LNHDA and CDR2 to SQIVND. CDR3 length: 15 amino acids, cysteine to phenylalanine. Of the read, only the CDR3 DNA is kept; its 45 bases are in frame from base 1.